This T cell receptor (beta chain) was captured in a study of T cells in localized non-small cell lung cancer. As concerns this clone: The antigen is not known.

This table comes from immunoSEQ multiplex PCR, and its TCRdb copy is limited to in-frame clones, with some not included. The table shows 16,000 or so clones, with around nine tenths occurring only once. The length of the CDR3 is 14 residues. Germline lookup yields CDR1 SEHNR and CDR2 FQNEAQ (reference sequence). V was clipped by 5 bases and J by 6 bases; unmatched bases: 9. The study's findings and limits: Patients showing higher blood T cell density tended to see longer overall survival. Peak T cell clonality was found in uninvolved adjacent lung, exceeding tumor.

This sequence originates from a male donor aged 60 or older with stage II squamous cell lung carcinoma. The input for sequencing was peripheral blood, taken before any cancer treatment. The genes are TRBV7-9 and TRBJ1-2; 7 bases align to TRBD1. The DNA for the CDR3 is TGTGCCAGCAGCCCCGACAGGGTCTTTAATGGCTACACCTTC. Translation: CASSPDRVFNGYTF.